What follows are 31 T cell receptor beta chains derived from one specimen sequenced in a study of blood T cell repertoires in COVID-19. The assay was immunoSEQ multiplex PCR, and TCRdb's table has in-frame clones only and misses some. The top ten clones hold around 9.5% of a sample with fewer than 200,000 clones, over 75% of them seen once. Sequencing was performed on PBMCs or T cells enriched from blood (not recorded which). These receptors all come from a woman in her late teens or twenties who had recovered from COVID-19.

The chain carries TRBV28 and TRBJ1-2, with D perhaps TRBD1 (5 bases). CDR1 and CDR2 (germline): MDHEN, SYDVKM. The CDR3 length is 12 residues. The V and J ends lost 6 bases and 5 bases respectively, with 10 bases between them. Here the CDR3 reads CASSPGGYGYTF. The CDR3 DNA is TGTGCCAGCAGCCCTGGGGGGTATGGCTACACCTTC.

This clone came up once. The J gene is TRBJ1-5, the V gene TRBV5-5; 7 bases agree with TRBD1. V lost 4 bases, J lost 0 bases, and 4 bases stayed unmatched. CDR1 and CDR2 (germline): SGHKS, YYEKEE (reference sequence). This CDR3 has 15 amino acids. The CDR3 bases are TGTGCCAGCAGCCAGGGGACAGCTAGCAATCAGCCCCAGCATTTT. This sequence encodes CASSQGTASNQPQHF. Looking up the rest from reference TRBV5-5 and TRBJ1-5 gives the full variable domain: DAGVTQSPTHLIKTRGQQVTLRCSPISGHKSVSWYQQVLGQGPQFIFQYYEKEERGRGNFPDRFSARQFPNYSSELNVNALLLGDSALYLCASSQGTASNQPQHFGDGTRLSIL.

V usage is TRBV11-2 and J usage is TRBJ1-2; D gene ambiguous. The length of the CDR3 is 16 residues. CDR1 and CDR2 (germline): SGHAT, FQNNGV. V dropped 2 bases and J dropped 0 bases, with 13 bases sitting between them. CDR3 DNA: TGTGCCAGCAGCTTAAGCCCCCGATATTCTAACTATGGCTACACCTTC. Its protein is CASSLSPRYSNYGYTF.

The chain has TRBV7-2 and TRBJ2-1; 9 bases agree with TRBD2. V lost 3 bases, J lost 4 bases, and 10 bases stayed unmatched. Germline V gene data show CDR1 as SGHTA and CDR2 as FQGNSA. This CDR3 spans 17 amino acids. The CDR3 is CASSFHGLAGRYNEQFF. The CDR3 DNA sequence: TGTGCCAGCAGCTTCCACGGGCTAGCGGGGAGATACAATGAGCAGTTCTTC.

The chain employs TRBV28 and TRBJ1-6, with D possibly matching TRBD1 (5 bases). The V end was cut by 2 bases, the J end by 7 bases, with 9 bases between. This CDR3 is 14 amino acids long. Germline-derived CDR1 and CDR2 are MDHEN and SYDVKM. The CDR3 DNA reads as TGTGCCAGCAGTTTAAAAGGGGCCAATTCACCCCTCCACTTT. This translates into CASSLKGANSPLHF.

The chain combines TRBV19 with TRBJ1-5; a possible D gene is TRBD1 (5 bases). Germline values: CDR1 LNHDA, CDR2 SQIVND (reference sequence). Deletions cut 2 bases from V and 5 bases from J, with 10 bases between. This CDR3 region has 14 residues. As DNA, the CDR3 is TGTGCCAGTAGTATACAGGGTATCGATCAGCCCCAGCATTTT. It specifies CASSIQGIDQPQHF.

The J gene is TRBJ1-5, the V gene TRBV16; 9 nucleotides align to TRBD1. This CDR3 comprises 17 residues. The ends lost 0 bases at V and 7 bases at J; junction bases unmatched: 10. Germline assignment: CDR1 KGHSY and CDR2 FQNENV. The CDR3 DNA sequence: TGTGCCAGCAGCCAATCTTCGACAGGGGGTTCCGAACAGCCCCAGCATTTT. Amino acids: CASSQSSTGGSEQPQHF.

The rearrangement links TRBV25-1 to TRBJ1-1; D might be TRBD1 (5 bases). CDR1 is MGHDK and CDR2 is SYGVNS in the germline V gene. The CDR3 consists of 14 residues. V was shortened by 5 bases and J by 1 base, with 11 bases between the two germline ends. Written as DNA, the CDR3 is TGTGCCAGCAGTCCCTCAGGACAGAACACTGAAGCTTTCTTT. Translation: CASSPSGQNTEAFF.

The rearrangement joins TRBV28 to TRBJ1-2; D gene ambiguous. The CDR3 extends over 12 amino acids. With 8 bases removed from V and 5 bases from J, the gap between germline ends came to 12 bases. Germline lookup yields CDR1 MDHEN and CDR2 SYDVKM. CDR3 DNA: TGTGCCAGCGCAGAGGGTCGGTATGGCTACACCTTC. Protein product: CASAEGRYGYTF.

V and J are TRBV27 and TRBJ1-2, with D perhaps TRBD1 (5 bases). The V gene's germline CDR1 is MNHEY and CDR2 SMNVEV (reference sequence). V lost 7 bases, J lost 6 bases, and 21 bases lay in between. The CDR3 is 15 residues long. For the CDR3, the DNA is TGTGCCAGCAAAAGAACCCCGGGACTCGTGGATGGCTACACCTTC. Translation: CASKRTPGLVDGYTF.

In its sample, this clone was seen a few times. Written as DNA, the CDR3 is TGCGCCAGCAGTGAGTCGGGGGGCTCCTACAATGAGCAGTTCTTC. Translation gives CASSESGGSYNEQFF. The chain has TRBV10-1 and TRBJ2-1; D perhaps matches TRBD2 (6 bases). Trimming took off 0 bases at V and 0 bases at J, with 6 bases between the two ends. Germline V gene data show CDR1 as WNHNN and CDR2 as SYGVQD (reference sequence). The CDR3 runs to 15 residues.

The chain is built from TRBV2 and TRBJ1-5; a weak D match, TRBD1 (6 bases). This CDR3 spans 14 amino acids. Germline V gene sequence: CDR1 SNHLY, CDR2 FYNNEI. Trimming shortened V by 6 bases and J by 4 bases, and 13 bases separated the two germline ends. The CDR3 DNA is TGTGCCAGCAGCGGTACAGGGTGGAATCAGCCCCAGCATTTT. Its protein is CASSGTGWNQPQHF.

Worth noting for this clone: A junction end diverges from the germline sequence, so it may reflect a read error. The CDR3, as DNA: TGTGCCAGCAGCCAAGATCCGGCACAGGCGCACAGGCTCTTT. It yields the protein CASSQDPAQAHRLF. This chain links TRBV3-1 (or the pseudogene TRBV3-2) with TRBJ1-1; D is perhaps TRBD1 (5 bases). Germline V gene data show CDR1 as LGHDT and CDR2 as YNNKEL (reference sequence). CDR3 length: 14 amino acids.

V is TRBV6-5 and J is TRBJ1-1; no clear D. The CDR3 has 13 residues. CDR1 is MNHEY and CDR2 is SVGAGI in the germline V gene. Trimming took off 5 bases at V and 1 base at J, with 8 bases between the two ends. The CDR3 spells CASSRRGNTEAFF. In DNA, the CDR3 is TGTGCCAGCAGTCGGCGGGGGAACACTGAAGCTTTCTTT.

This clone was counted once. This chain connects TRBV28 to TRBJ2-7; tentatively, D is TRBD1 (7 bases). CDR1 is MDHEN, CDR2 SYDVKM, per germline. CDR3 length equals 15 residues. Trimming cost V 6 bases and J 4 bases, with 19 bases left between them. CDR3 nucleotides: TGTGCCAGCAGCCATAGGGGCAGGGGGGCGTACGAGCAGTACTTC. It yields the protein CASSHRGRGAYEQYF.

The chain links TRBV29-1 to TRBJ2-2; D is possibly TRBD2 (6 bases). The germline CDR1 and CDR2 sequences are SQVTM and ANQGSEA. Trimming took 6 bases from V and 7 from J, leaving 18 bases between them. The CDR3 spans 14 residues. For the CDR3, the DNA is TGCAGCGTGGGGCAAGGAGGGGCTCACGGGGAGCTGTTTTTT. It translates to CSVGQGGAHGELFF.

The rearrangement joins TRBV18 to TRBJ2-2; 8 bases line up with TRBD1. CDR3 size: 15 residues. V was pared by 3 bases and J by 5 bases, with 5 bases of the junction left unmatched. Germline-derived CDR1 and CDR2 are KGHSH and LQKENI. The CDR3 protein is CASSPQGATTGELFF. The CDR3 DNA reads as TGTGCCAGCTCACCGCAGGGGGCGACTACCGGGGAGCTGTTTTTT.

The chain recombines TRBV6-5 with TRBJ1-2; possibly TRBD1 for D (5 bases). The germline V gene has CDR1 MNHEY and CDR2 SVGAGI. V was pared by 2 bases and J by 8 bases, with 12 bases between. This CDR3 spans 13 amino acids. The CDR3 nucleotides read TGTGCCAGCAGTTACAGGGGCATGAGAGGCTACACCTTC. It is translated as CASSYRGMRGYTF.

The chain has TRBV5-4 and TRBJ2-1; 11 bases are a match to TRBD2. Germline V CDR1 and CDR2: SGHNT, YYREEE (reference sequence). The CDR3 consists of 17 residues. The V segment lost 4 bases and the J segment 7 bases; nucleotides outside the gene matches: 13. CDR3 loop: CASSVTSGSFRGNEQFF. CDR3 DNA sequence: TGTGCCAGCAGCGTCACTAGCGGGAGTTTCAGGGGAAATGAGCAGTTCTTC.

The chain joins TRBV9 to TRBJ2-1; D perhaps matches TRBD1 (5 bases). The CDR3 has 16 amino acids. The germline CDR1 and CDR2 sequences are SGDLS and YYNGEE. V shed 0 bases and J shed 8 bases, with 18 bases lying between them. The CDR3 DNA sequence: TGTGCCAGCAGCGTAGATGTAGGGGCTCAAGGGGATGAGCAGTTCTTC. It is translated as CASSVDVGAQGDEQFF. Full variable domain (outside the CDR3, taken from reference TRBV9 and TRBJ2-1): DSGVTQTPKHLITATGQRVTLRCSPRSGDLSVYWYQQSLDQGLQFLIQYYNGEERAKGNILERFSAQQFPDLHSELNLSSLELGDSALYFCASSVDVGAQGDEQFFGPGTRLTVL.

This clone appeared a few times. The chain carries TRBV7-2 and TRBJ2-1; 10 nucleotides line up with TRBD2. V lost 3 bases to trimming and J lost 9 bases; unmatched junction nucleotides: 11. The germline CDR1 and CDR2 sequences are SGHTA and FQGNSA. The CDR3 has 16 amino acids. The CDR3 DNA follows: TGTGCCAGCAGCTTGTGGACTAGCGGCTATGACTTTGAGCAGTTCTTC. Amino acids: CASSLWTSGYDFEQFF.

Note on this clone: Other nucleotide sequences in the sample specify the same CDR3. This chain joins TRBV28 and TRBJ2-7; no firm D call. Germline V lookup: CDR1 MDHEN, CDR2 SYDVKM. The CDR3 is made up of 11 amino acids. Trimming shortened V by 4 bases and J by 3 bases, and 4 bases separated the two germline ends. CDR3 sequence: CASSSGYEQYF. The CDR3 DNA follows: TGTGCCAGCAGTTCAGGCTACGAGCAGTACTTC.

This clone showed up just a few times. Germline is not matched at one junction end, which may reflect a read error. The chain couples TRBV29-1 to TRBJ2-1, with 11 bases lining up with TRBD2. CDR3 length: 14 amino acids. CDR1 and CDR2 from the germline V gene are SQVTM and ANQGSEA. CDR3 amino acids: CSVEGLAGFNEQFF. The CDR3 DNA reads as TGCAGCGTGGAAGGACTAGCGGGTTTCAATGAGCAGTTCTTC.

This clone was observed once. The genes are TRBV3-1 (or the pseudogene TRBV3-2) and TRBJ2-1, with D possibly being TRBD2 (7 bases). The CDR3 totals 14 residues. Trimming took 4 bases from V and 7 from J, leaving 14 bases between them. Germline V CDR1 and CDR2: LGHDT, YNNKEL (reference sequence). CDR3 nucleotides: TGTGCCAGCAGCCCCGAGGGGGGGACGAATGAGCAGTTCTTC. Its protein is CASSPEGGTNEQFF.

This chain links TRBV27 with TRBJ1-5; possibly TRBD1 for D (5 bases). This CDR3 has 16 amino acids. Germline V lookup: CDR1 MNHEY, CDR2 SMNVEV (reference sequence). Between the trimmed V and J ends, which lost 2 bases and 4 bases, there was a span of 15 bases. This CDR3 reads CASSLTPDTGNQPQHF. CDR3 DNA sequence: TGTGCCAGCAGTTTAACACCTGACACAGGTAATCAGCCCCAGCATTTT.

This chain uses TRBV2 with TRBJ2-3; perhaps TRBD2 as D (5 bases). V lost 8 bases and J 4 bases, leaving 16 bases between the germline ends. Germline values: CDR1 SNHLY, CDR2 FYNNEI. This CDR3 spans 14 amino acids. The CDR3 coding sequence is TGTGCCAGCGGACTCCGGGCCAGCGCAGATACGCAGTATTTT. This translates into CASGLRASADTQYF.

The chain couples TRBV21-1 to TRBJ1-2; the table names TRBD1, a call not compared with the DNA. TRBV21-1 constitutes a pseudogene. The CDR3 runs to 12 residues. In DNA form, the CDR3 reads TGTGCCAGCAGCAAAGGGGGGCGGGTCGGCACCTTC. Translated: CASSKGGRVGTF.

To note about this clone: This sample includes further DNA sequences coding for the same CDR3. V usage is TRBV28 and J usage is TRBJ1-2; a possible D gene is TRBD1 (6 bases). CDR1 and CDR2 (germline): MDHEN, SYDVKM. V was shortened by 6 bases and J by 0 bases, with 11 bases between the two germline ends. This CDR3 has 14 residues. CDR3 sequence (DNA): TGTGCCAGCAGCTACGAGGGGGCTAACTATGGCTACACCTTC. It translates to CASSYEGANYGYTF.

The chain recombines TRBV12-3 or TRBV12-4 with TRBJ1-2, with D tentatively TRBD1 (6 bases). V lost 5 bases to trimming and J lost 4 bases, with 8 bases between them. This CDR3 region has 12 residues. CDR3 bases: TGTGCCAGCAGTGGACAGATCTATGGCTACACCTTC. Translation: CASSGQIYGYTF.

The V call is TRBV2, the J call TRBJ2-7; tentatively, D is TRBD1 (6 bases). The CDR3 sequence is 12 residues long. The germline gives CDR1 SNHLY, CDR2 FYNNEI. Trimming shortened V by 6 bases and J by 6 bases, and 12 bases separated the two germline ends. The CDR3 sequence: CASSADRSEQYF. CDR3 bases: TGTGCCAGCAGCGCAGACAGGTCCGAGCAGTACTTC.

The rearrangement links TRBV11-3 to TRBJ1-2, with D unclear. The CDR3 sequence is 13 residues long. From germline, CDR1 is SGHNT and CDR2 YENEEA. Trimming stripped 5 bases from V and 4 bases from J, with 11 bases between. This CDR3 is CASSAAGGYGYTF. CDR3 DNA sequence: TGTGCCAGCAGCGCCGCGGGTGGCTATGGCTACACCTTC.